This TCR beta chain is drawn from a study of T cell repertoires in cytomegalovirus infection. Study information: Public TCR beta signatures were indicative of both CMV infection and a matching HLA type.

This clonotype occurred a few times. TCRdb itself ran the reads through MiXCR, one entry per CDR3 protein. The repertoire holds around 280,000 distinct CDR3 sequences, with around 9.1% as singletons. Germline trimming cut 0 bases from V and 4 bases from J; bases unmatched to any gene: 3. The CDR3 totals 15 residues. Looked up from germline, CDR1 is KGHDR and CDR2 is SFDVKD. This chain joins TRBV24-1 and TRBJ2-3; 7 bases align to TRBD1. The clonotype comes from a human donor in good health (CMV status not recorded). Some clones in this sample may be carry-over from other donors' samples. The sequencing sample was made of PBMCs. The CDR3 DNA sequence: TGTGCCACCAGTGATTTGAACAGGGGTGCAGATACGCAGTATTTT. It yields the protein CATSDLNRGADTQYF.